This T cell receptor (beta chain) is from a study of OX40 agonist ivuxolimab in advanced cancers. The wider study: The study treated patients with ivuxolimab, an agonistic anti-OX40 (CD134) antibody. Patients undergoing dose escalation presented with hepatocellular carcinoma, melanoma, renal cell or head and neck cancer. Study results and limitations: Researchers report that CD8+ T cells had, on average, more expanded clones than CD4+.

In regard to this clone: The target antigen is unknown.

TCRdb keeps only in-frame clones here, not all; method: immunoSEQ multiplex PCR. The sample shows approximately 97,000 clones, roughly nine tenths of them seen only once. CDR1 and CDR2 (germline): MGHRA, YSYEKL. The CDR3 extends over 17 amino acids. The germline V and J ends were trimmed by 4 bases and 0 bases, with 16 bases remaining between them. The TCR sequence derives from an adult with an advanced solid tumor such as melanoma, head and neck, liver or kidney cancer. The chain carries TRBV4-1 and TRBJ1-5; TRBD1 might be the D (5 bases). Material: CD4+ or CD8+ T cells sorted from blood, obtained in a trial of the OX40 agonist ivuxolimab. CDR3 coding DNA: TGCGCCAGCAGCCCCTTCGGCGGGGGGAATAGCAATCAGCCCCAGCATTTT. It translates to CASSPFGGGNSNQPQHF.